The 17 T cell receptor beta chains below all came from one sample that was sequenced in a study of T cells in pancreatic ductal adenocarcinoma. Selected pancreatic ductal adenocarcinoma patients had undergone surgery without neoadjuvant therapy. TCRdb's table, derived via immunoSEQ multiplex PCR, lists solely in-frame clones and lacks some. The table includes roughly 540 clones, 90% detected once. Sequenced sample: pancreatic tumor tissue. The receptors stem from a human donor with pancreatic ductal adenocarcinoma. The donor label of this sample is uncertain.

The chain recombines TRBV6-1 with TRBJ2-5; D is uncertain. V gave up 8 bases and J gave up 9 bases, with 13 bases separating them. The CDR3 has 11 residues. The germline gives CDR1 MNHNS, CDR2 SASEGT. CDR3 residues: CASGSVRAQYF. In DNA, the CDR3 is TGTGCCAGCGGGTCGGTCAGAGCCCAGTACTTC.

This clone appeared once. V usage is TRBV6-5 and J usage is TRBJ2-7; no definite D call. Deletions cut 6 bases from V and 5 bases from J, with 8 bases between. Germline CDR1 is MNHEY and CDR2 is SVGAGI. This CDR3 is 11 amino acids long. Here the CDR3 DNA reads TGTGCCAGCAGCCAAAAGAACGAGCAGTACTTC. The encoded protein is CASSQKNEQYF.

V usage is TRBV5-1 and J usage is TRBJ1-4; D remains ambiguous. With 2 bases removed from V and 0 bases from J, the gap between germline ends came to 5 bases. This CDR3 comprises 14 residues. Germline V CDR1 and CDR2: SGHRS, YFSETQ. DNA of the CDR3: TGCGCCAGCAGCTTCAGTGCAACTAATGAAAAACTGTTTTTT. Translated: CASSFSATNEKLFF.

The V and J genes are TRBV5-8 and TRBJ1-1, with D perhaps TRBD1 (5 bases). Per the germline V gene, CDR1 is SGHTS and CDR2 is YDEGEE. The CDR3 runs 15 residues. V gave up 0 bases and J gave up 4 bases, with 13 bases separating them. CDR3 region: CASSLALRQTTEAFF. The CDR3 coding sequence is TGTGCCAGCAGCTTGGCCCTACGACAGACCACTGAAGCTTTCTTT.

The rearrangement joins TRBV6-5 to TRBJ1-5; possible D gene TRBD1, 6 bases. The CDR3 contains 14 residues. Germline V gene data show CDR1 as MNHEY and CDR2 as SVGAGI. Deletions cut 6 bases from V and 4 bases from J, with 13 bases between. Written as DNA, the CDR3 is TGTGCCAGCAGACGGGACATCCCAAATCAGCCCCAGCATTTT. Amino acids: CASRRDIPNQPQHF.

The rearrangement uses TRBV4-2 and TRBJ2-3; 11 bases are shared with TRBD2. Trimming cost V 0 bases and J 3 bases; bases outside gene matches: 8. The germline gives CDR1 LGHNA, CDR2 YNFKEQ. The CDR3 runs 18 residues. The CDR3: CASSQEPLTSGKTDTQYF. CDR3 DNA sequence: TGTGCCAGCAGCCAAGAGCCCCTGACTAGCGGGAAAACAGATACGCAGTATTTT.

The J gene is TRBJ1-2, the V gene TRBV29-1; TRBD1 aligns across 7 bases. The CDR3 extends over 15 amino acids. V lost 6 bases, J lost 3 bases, and 13 bases stayed unmatched. The germline gives CDR1 SQVTM, CDR2 ANQGSEA. CDR3 bases: TGCAGCGTCACACCAACAGGGGCTGGGGACTATGGCTACACCTTC. Translating gives CSVTPTGAGDYGYTF.

The V call is TRBV27, the J call TRBJ2-3; D is ambiguous. In germline, CDR1 is MNHEY, CDR2 SMNVEV (reference sequence). The CDR3 totals 11 residues. The V and J ends lost 5 bases and 6 bases respectively, with 6 bases between them. The CDR3 loop is CASSTLDTQYF. CDR3 nucleotides: TGTGCCAGCAGTACTTTGGATACGCAGTATTTT.

The chain couples TRBV27 to TRBJ2-7, with 9 bases that match TRBD2. CDR3 size: 17 residues. Germline-derived CDR1 and CDR2 are MNHEY and SMNVEV (reference sequence). V lost 2 bases, J lost 2 bases, and 10 bases stayed unmatched. The CDR3 loop reads CASSLLLSGSPAYEQYF. DNA of the CDR3: TGTGCCAGCAGTTTACTCCTTAGCGGGAGTCCCGCCTACGAGCAGTACTTC.

V is TRBV19 and J is TRBJ1-2; D remains ambiguous. This CDR3 is 12 amino acids long. Germline CDR1 and CDR2: LNHDA and SQIVND (reference sequence). V was cut by 1 base and J by 6 bases, with 6 bases left in between. CDR3: CASSIGWDGYTF. The CDR3 DNA is TGTGCCAGTAGTATAGGATGGGATGGCTACACCTTC.

The chain is built from TRBV28 and TRBJ2-1; TRBD2 matches 11 bases. Germline loops: CDR1 MDHEN, CDR2 SYDVKM. This CDR3 has 16 amino acids. The V segment lost 5 bases and the J segment 4 bases; nucleotides outside the gene matches: 7. The CDR3: CASSGGRLAGYNEQFF. DNA for the CDR3: TGTGCCAGCAGTGGGGGCCGACTAGCGGGATACAATGAGCAGTTCTTC.

The chain has TRBV14 and TRBJ2-3, with no clear D. CDR1 and CDR2 from the germline V gene are SGHDN and FVKESK. The V end was cut by 0 bases, the J end by 4 bases, with 8 bases between. The CDR3 covers 14 residues. CDR3: CASSQDRSSDTQYF. As DNA, the CDR3 is TGTGCCAGCAGCCAAGATAGGTCATCAGATACGCAGTATTTT.

The rearrangement uses TRBV7-9 and TRBJ2-7; perhaps TRBD2 as D (6 bases). V lost 10 bases and J lost 0, with 13 bases in between. The germline V gene encodes CDR1 SEHNR and CDR2 FQNEAQ (reference sequence). This CDR3 comprises 13 residues. The CDR3 spells CATCPSASYEQYF. In nucleotides, the CDR3 is TGTGCCACCTGCCCTAGCGCCTCCTACGAGCAGTACTTC.

In this sample, this clone turned up once. The V and J genes are TRBV11-3 and TRBJ1-2, with unresolved D. The V end lost 2 bases, the J end lost 12 bases, and 25 bases lay between the germline ends. Germline lookup yields CDR1 SGHNT and CDR2 YENEEA. The CDR3 covers 16 residues. The CDR3 DNA sequence: TGTGCCAGCAGCTTACCCGGGGTAGGGTCAAGTATGGCTAACACCTTC. Amino acid sequence: CASSLPGVGSSMANTF. Using reference TRBV11-3 and TRBJ1-2 for the parts outside the CDR3, the full variable domain is EAGVVQSPRYKIIEKKQPVAFWCNPISGHNTLYWYLQNLGQGPELLIRYENEEAVDDSQLPKDRFSAERLKGVDSTLKIQPAELGDSAVYLCASSLPGVGSSMANTFGSGTRLTVV.

The rearrangement joins TRBV5-1 to TRBJ1-2, with D perhaps matching TRBD1 (6 bases). The CDR3 has 15 amino acids. V was shortened by 4 bases and J by 2 bases, with 15 bases between the two germline ends. Germline V gives CDR1 SGHRS, CDR2 YFSETQ. This chain's CDR3 is CASSLRAGANYGYTF. DNA of the CDR3: TGCGCCAGCAGCCTACGTGCGGGGGCGAACTATGGCTACACCTTC.

This chain links TRBV5-1 with TRBJ2-6; D is undetermined. The germline V and J ends were trimmed by 0 bases and 0 bases, with 4 bases remaining between them. Germline V lookup: CDR1 SGHRS, CDR2 YFSETQ. CDR3 length equals 15 residues. Here the CDR3 DNA reads TGCGCCAGCAGCTTGGTGCTCTCTGGGGCCAACGTCCTGACTTTC. It specifies CASSLVLSGANVLTF. Full variable domain (remainder filled in from reference TRBV5-1 and TRBJ2-6): KAGVTQTPRYLIKTRGQQVTLSCSPISGHRSVSWYQQTPGQGLQFLFEYFSETQRNKGNFPGRFSGRQFSNSRSEMNVSTLELGDSALYLCASSLVLSGANVLTFGAGSRLTVL.

This rearrangement joins TRBV5-1 to TRBJ2-1, with 9 bases aligning to TRBD2. Germline assignment: CDR1 SGHRS and CDR2 YFSETQ. V was pared by 2 bases and J by 6 bases, with 6 bases of the junction left unmatched. The CDR3 is made up of 15 amino acids. CDR3: CASSLRLADPNEQFF. CDR3 sequence (DNA): TGCGCCAGCAGCTTAAGACTAGCGGACCCCAATGAGCAGTTCTTC. The entire variable domain, with the rest obtained from reference TRBV5-1 and TRBJ2-1, is as follows: KAGVTQTPRYLIKTRGQQVTLSCSPISGHRSVSWYQQTPGQGLQFLFEYFSETQRNKGNFPGRFSGRQFSNSRSEMNVSTLELGDSALYLCASSLRLADPNEQFFGPGTRLTVL.